What follows are 19 T cell receptor beta chains derived from one specimen sequenced in a study of PD-1 blockade in classical Hodgkin lymphoma. There was relapse after autologous stem cell transplantation in every patient, and there was variation in brentuximab vedotin exposure. Generated by immunoSEQ multiplex PCR, the TCRdb table keeps only in-frame clones and is missing some. In the table there are fewer than 90,000 clones, approximately 94% of which are singletons. Sequenced here: peripheral blood mononuclear cells (PBMCs), sampled at baseline. These TCRs come from a human donor with classical Hodgkin lymphoma.

This sequence joins TRBV2 and TRBJ2-6, with 7 nucleotides matching TRBD2. CDR3 size: 14 residues. Unmatched junction bases numbered 10, after V lost 7 bases and J lost 10 bases. Germline V lookup: CDR1 SNHLY, CDR2 FYNNEI. The CDR3 DNA sequence: TGTGCCAGCATGTGGGCAACTAGCGTGAACGTCCTGACTTTC. It codes for CASMWATSVNVLTF.

This sequence joins TRBV6-5 and TRBJ2-1; D tentatively reads TRBD1 or TRBD2 (5 bases each). The CDR3 extends over 15 amino acids. The ends were cut back, 6 bases at V and 0 bases at J, with 12 bases in the middle. CDR1 is MNHEY, CDR2 SVGAGI, per germline. The CDR3 DNA follows: TGTGCCAGCAGCGGAGAGGGGAGCTCCTACAATGAGCAGTTCTTC. Translation: CASSGEGSSYNEQFF.

The gene calls are TRBV30 and TRBJ2-7; TRBD1 agrees at 7 bases. The CDR3 loop spans 14 amino acids. Germline CDR1 and CDR2: GTSNPN and SVGIG (reference sequence). Losses at the gene ends were 2 bases for V and 1 base for J; bases not matched to a gene: 5. In nucleotides, the CDR3 is TGTGCCTGGAGTAGTGGACAGGCTTCCTACGAGCAGTACTTC. It codes for CAWSSGQASYEQYF. The variable domain in full, with the rest retrieved from reference TRBV30 and TRBJ2-7, is SQTIHQWPATLVQPVGSPLSLECTVEGTSNPNLYWYRQAAGRGLQLLFYSVGIGQISSEVPQNLSASRPQDRQFILSSKKLLLSDSGFYLCAWSSGQASYEQYFGPGTRLTVT.

The gene calls are TRBV7-6 and TRBJ2-7; D is unclear. Germline V gene data show CDR1 as SGHVS and CDR2 as FNYEAQ. This CDR3 comprises 13 residues. V lost 1 base to trimming and J lost 2 bases, with 6 bases between them. CDR3 loop: CASSLEVPYEQYF. CDR3 sequence (DNA): TGTGCCAGCAGCTTAGAGGTCCCCTACGAGCAGTACTTC.

V and J are TRBV7-6 and TRBJ2-3; the match to TRBD2 covers 12 bases. The J segment lost 0 bases and the V segment lost 4 bases, leaving 5 bases of the junction unmatched. Germline assignment: CDR1 SGHVS and CDR2 FNYEAQ. The CDR3 has 17 amino acids. The CDR3 sequence: CASSYGTSGSSTDTQYF. The CDR3 DNA follows: TGTGCCAGCAGCTACGGGACTAGCGGGTCAAGCACAGATACGCAGTATTTT.

Only one count was recorded for this clone. The V and J genes are TRBV18 and TRBJ2-3; D might be TRBD2 (6 bases). Germline assignment: CDR1 KGHSH and CDR2 LQKENI. This CDR3 comprises 14 residues. Trimming removed 3 bases at V and 5 bases at J, with 12 bases between. CDR3 loop: CASSPNQGGDTQYF. In DNA form, the CDR3 reads TGTGCCAGCTCACCGAACCAGGGAGGAGATACGCAGTATTTT.

The rearrangement joins TRBV5-5 to TRBJ2-2, with 9 nucleotides matching TRBD1. This CDR3 comprises 16 residues. The V segment lost 4 bases and the J segment 1 base; nucleotides outside the gene matches: 5. Germline-derived CDR1 and CDR2 are SGHKS and YYEKEE (reference sequence). In DNA, the CDR3 is TGTGCCAGCAGCCCAAGGACAGGGGTGAACACCGGGGAGCTGTTTTTT. Encoded protein: CASSPRTGVNTGELFF.

The J gene is TRBJ1-5, the V gene TRBV29-1; TRBD1 aligns across 11 bases. J gave up 6 bases and V 6 bases, and 10 bases lay outside the gene matches. CDR3 size: 15 residues. Looked up from germline, CDR1 is SQVTM and CDR2 is ANQGSEA. CDR3 sequence (DNA): TGCAGCGTGGAGGGGGGACAGGGGGACGGTCAGCCCCAGCATTTT. This gives the protein CSVEGGQGDGQPQHF.

This clone was detected only once. The chain employs TRBV4-1 and TRBJ2-7; D might be TRBD2 (5 bases). CDR1 MGHRA and CDR2 YSYEKL come from the germline V gene. There are 14 residues in the CDR3. Between the trimmed V and J ends, which lost 2 bases and 1 base, there was a span of 9 bases. CDR3 loop: CASSQLRDSYEQYF. Here the CDR3 DNA reads TGCGCCAGCAGCCAACTTCGGGATTCCTACGAGCAGTACTTC.

The chain employs TRBV6-7 and TRBJ1-1; no definite D call. TRBV6-7 is labeled an ORF, and its function is uncertain. The CDR3 consists of 17 residues. V dropped 7 bases and J dropped 1 base, with 22 bases sitting between them. CDR3 amino acids: CASINGRAWATNTEAFF. The CDR3, as DNA: TGTGCCAGCATCAACGGCCGGGCCTGGGCAACGAACACTGAAGCTTTCTTT.

This clone was picked up one time. The chain uses TRBV6-1 and TRBJ2-3; no definite D call. This CDR3 spans 13 amino acids. Trimming shortened V by 3 bases and J by 1 base, and 5 bases separated the two germline ends. Germline V gives CDR1 MNHNS, CDR2 SASEGT. For the CDR3, the DNA is TGTGCCAGCAGTGACAGACGCACAGATACGCAGTATTTT. Its translation: CASSDRRTDTQYF.

This chain uses TRBV19 with TRBJ2-5; D not certain. This CDR3 spans 13 amino acids. With 2 bases removed from V and 3 bases from J, the gap between germline ends came to 7 bases. Germline V gene sequence: CDR1 LNHDA, CDR2 SQIVND (reference sequence). CDR3 sequence: CASSISREETQYF. In nucleotides, the CDR3 is TGTGCCAGTAGTATAAGTCGGGAAGAGACCCAGTACTTC.

The CDR3 nucleotides are TGTGCCAGCAGCCATCGCGGCTACACCTTC. Translating gives CASSHRGYTF. The V call is TRBV13, the J call TRBJ1-2; the D is unclear. The germline gives CDR1 PRHDT, CDR2 FYEKMQ (reference sequence). V lost 5 bases and J lost 8, with 6 bases in between. This CDR3 has 10 residues.

The rearrangement joins TRBV19 to TRBJ1-3; D unresolved. The length of the CDR3 is 12 residues. Trimming cost V 11 bases and J 3 bases, with 11 bases left between them. Germline V gene lookup returns CDR1 LNHDA and CDR2 SQIVND (reference sequence). CDR3 region: CAYSPNGNTIYF. The CDR3 DNA reads TGTGCCTACTCACCCAATGGAAACACCATATATTTT.

The chain uses TRBV6-5 and TRBJ2-5, with D unclear. Per the germline V gene, CDR1 is MNHEY and CDR2 is SVGAGI. V lost 2 bases, J lost 4 bases, and 8 bases lay in between. CDR3 size: 13 residues. CDR3: CASSYPEGETQYF. The CDR3 nucleotides read TGTGCCAGCAGTTACCCCGAAGGAGAGACCCAGTACTTC.

The V and J genes are TRBV28 and TRBJ1-2; no definite D call. Trimming removed 6 bases from V and 8 bases from J, with 7 bases in between. The CDR3 is made up of 10 amino acids. Germline V lookup: CDR1 MDHEN, CDR2 SYDVKM. The DNA for the CDR3 is TGTGCCAGCAGGGACGGGGGCTACACCTTC. The encoded protein is CASRDGGYTF.

This clone came up once. The V gene is TRBV6-5, the J gene TRBJ2-3; 11 bases fit TRBD2. CDR3 length: 15 amino acids. Trimming at V came to 7 bases and at J to 6 bases, leaving 9 bases not matched to a gene. Germline CDR1 and CDR2: MNHEY and SVGAGI. The CDR3 spells CASTSLAGVFDTQYF. The CDR3 DNA is TGTGCCAGCACCTCACTAGCGGGGGTATTCGATACGCAGTATTTT.

The chain carries TRBV9 and TRBJ1-1, with 7 bases identical to TRBD1. The CDR3 has 14 amino acids. The J segment lost 1 base and the V segment lost 3 bases, leaving 3 bases of the junction unmatched. Germline V gene lookup returns CDR1 SGDLS and CDR2 YYNGEE. The CDR3 loop is CASSGQGGNTEAFF. As DNA, the CDR3 is TGTGCCAGCAGCGGACAGGGCGGGAACACTGAAGCTTTCTTT.

CDR3 nucleotides: TGTGCTAGTGGTCCCGGACAGGTGGGGGAGACCCAGTACTTC. This codes for CASGPGQVGETQYF. V usage is TRBV12-5 and J usage is TRBJ2-5; TRBD1 agrees at 7 bases. CDR3 length: 14 amino acids. Per germline, CDR1 LGHNT and CDR2 FRNRAP. V lost 5 bases and J lost 5; bases outside the gene matches: 8.